This T cell receptor (beta chain) was sequenced in a study of human T cells and chemical hapten exposure. This clonotype occurred many times. With 7 bases removed from V and 5 bases from J, the gap between germline ends came to 15 bases. The length of the CDR3 is 13 residues. Per germline, CDR1 SGHRS and CDR2 YFSETQ. Described time point: pre-sensitization, week 0. Stated treatment: therapeutic diphenylcyclopropenone sensitization with weekly scalp DPC. Separate cDNA molecules received unique molecular identifiers, which the library attached to them. TCRdb reprocessed the RACE reads with MiXCR, giving one entry per CDR3 protein. Among 38,000 or so distinct CDR3 sequences listed, 6.5% to 8% were seen once.

This sequence was found in a woman aged 50 to 60 with alopecia areata. Some clones in this sample may be carry-over from other donors' samples. The sequences come from whole blood, collected in connection with sensitization to the hapten diphenylcyclopropenone (DPC). This chain uses TRBV5-1 with TRBJ1-1; no reliable D call. As DNA, the CDR3 is TGCGCCAGCGAGTTGAAGTCGGGAACTGAAGCTTTCTTT. It encodes CASELKSGTEAFF.